Sequencing of this TCR beta chain was carried out in a study of blood T cell repertoires in COVID-19. Study information: T cells, B-cell-depleted T cells, or PBMCs provided the cDNA or gDNA that served as material.

TCRdb keeps only in-frame clones here, not all; method: immunoSEQ multiplex PCR. This table has about 110,000 clones, 70% to 90% appearing once. The CDR3 runs 13 residues. CDR1 is GTSNPN, CDR2 SVGIG, per germline (reference sequence). V was pared by 2 bases and J by 5 bases, with 9 bases between. The clonotype comes from a man aged 35-49 years with acute or convalescent COVID-19. Sequenced sample: peripheral blood. V and J are TRBV30 and TRBJ2-2, with a tentative D call TRBD2 (5 bases). CDR3 protein: CAWSHGDTGELFF. In nucleotides, the CDR3 is TGTGCCTGGAGTCACGGGGATACCGGGGAGCTGTTTTTT.